The clone carrying this TCR beta chain was counted ten times or more. The CDR3 is 15 residues long. Trimming cost V 6 bases and J 6 bases; bases outside gene matches: 13. Germline CDR1 is MGHDK and CDR2 is SYGVNS. These data are taken from a study of CDR3 diversity in severe acne. From the PCR reads, TCRdb called clonotypes with MiXCR, one entry per CDR3 protein. The table lists approximately 80,000 distinct CDR3 sequences, over 40% of them singletons. The J gene is TRBJ2-5, the V gene TRBV25-1; 7 nucleotides agree with TRBD2. The sample consisted of blood. The receptor was derived from a male donor in good health, without acne. In DNA form, the CDR3 reads TGTGCCAGCAGGGGAGGGCCAGGGCGGGAAAAGACCCAGTACTTC. It yields the protein CASRGGPGREKTQYF.